A single sample gave rise to the 24 T cell receptor beta chains below, sequenced in a study of CD8 T cells in ankylosing spondylitis. One entry per CDR3 protein, called by TCRdb with MiXCR from the 5' RACE reads. This sample has 250,000 or so distinct CDR3 sequences, with under 20% found just once. Sequenced input: blood, either unsorted or a sorted T cell fraction (not recorded which). Receptors originate from a male donor with ankylosing spondylitis or in good health (not recorded which).

The chain employs TRBV27 and TRBJ1-6; possibly TRBD1 for D (5 bases). Germline CDR1 MNHEY, CDR2 SMNVEV (reference sequence). This CDR3 is built from 13 residues. The V and J ends lost 6 bases and 10 bases respectively, with 13 bases between them. DNA of the CDR3: TGTGCCAGCAGGTACGGGGGAGAGTCACCCCTCCACTTT. Protein: CASRYGGESPLHF.

This clonotype has more than one count but fewer than ten. The chain is built from TRBV28 and TRBJ2-5, with a possible D match to TRBD2 (7 bases). The CDR3 consists of 16 residues. Germline V gives CDR1 MDHEN, CDR2 SYDVKM. V gave up 5 bases and J gave up 2 bases, with 18 bases separating them. The CDR3 bases are TGTGCCAGCAGTCCCAACAGGGCTAGCGGACAAGAGACCCAGTACTTC. Protein sequence: CASSPNRASGQETQYF.

The V and J genes are TRBV12-3 or TRBV12-4 and TRBJ2-4; possibly TRBD1 for D (5 bases). Between the trimmed V and J ends, which lost 8 bases and 0 bases, there was a span of 17 bases. This CDR3 is built from 16 residues. CDR3 loop: CASSKLGAIAKNIQYF. As DNA, the CDR3 is TGTGCCAGCTCGAAATTAGGGGCGATAGCCAAAAACATTCAGTACTTC.

The chain recombines TRBV7-8 with TRBJ2-3; TRBD1 matches 7 bases. Trimming cost V 1 base and J 0 bases; bases outside gene matches: 4. The CDR3 totals 16 residues. The germline V gene encodes CDR1 SGHVS and CDR2 FQNEAQ. The CDR3 is CASSLDRDSSTDTQYF. CDR3 nucleotides: TGTGCCAGCAGCTTAGACCGGGACAGTAGCACAGATACGCAGTATTTT.

This clonotype was observed many times. The V call is TRBV27, the J call TRBJ2-3; D might be TRBD1 (5 bases). V shed 4 bases and J shed 2 bases, with 10 bases lying between them. Germline V gene lookup returns CDR1 MNHEY and CDR2 SMNVEV (reference sequence). The CDR3 is 14 residues long. The CDR3 DNA reads TGTGCCAGCAGTTCAGGGATGACCACAGATACGCAGTATTTT. Translation: CASSSGMTTDTQYF.

This clonotype came up many times. J is TRBJ2-1 and V is TRBV6-5; D is undetermined. Trimming left V 2 bases short and J 8 bases short, with 19 bases between. Germline CDR1 reads MNHEY; CDR2 reads SVGAGI. This CDR3 region has 16 residues. This CDR3 reads CASSYTELLFSDEQFF. The DNA for the CDR3 is TGTGCCAGCAGTTACACCGAATTATTATTTTCGGATGAGCAGTTCTTC.

This clonotype showed up just a few times. This sequence joins TRBV7-8 and TRBJ2-2; D unresolved. Germline V gene sequence: CDR1 SGHVS, CDR2 FQNEAQ. Trimming cost V 2 bases and J 0 bases, with 7 bases left between them. This CDR3 contains 15 residues. As DNA, the CDR3 is TGTGCCAGCAGCTTACCAACCGCGAACACCGGGGAGCTGTTTTTT. Its translation: CASSLPTANTGELFF.

Details on this clonotype: Compared with germline, one end of the junction differs, possibly owing to a read error. The chain uses TRBV3-1 and TRBJ2-1, with 7 nucleotides matching TRBD2. Germline lookup yields CDR1 LGHDT and CDR2 YNNKEL (reference sequence). The CDR3 extends over 17 amino acids. CDR3 nucleotide sequence: TGTGCCAGCAGCCAAGATACAGCGGGACGATCCTACAATGAGCAGTCCTTC. Its protein product is CASSQDTAGRSYNEQSF.

In DNA form, the CDR3 reads TGCAGCGTCTATGGGCAGGAAACCTACGAGCAGTACTTC. This encodes CSVYGQETYEQYF. The rearrangement joins TRBV29-1 to TRBJ2-7; D is undetermined. V was clipped by 6 bases and J by 2 bases, with 14 bases between them. The CDR3 has 13 residues. The V gene's germline CDR1 is SQVTM and CDR2 ANQGSEA.

This clonotype was seen at least ten times. The chain recombines TRBV4-2 with TRBJ2-1, with D possibly TRBD2 on 6 matching bases. CDR1 and CDR2 (germline): LGHNA, YNFKEQ. Trimming shortened V by 3 bases and J by 6 bases, and 12 bases separated the two germline ends. This CDR3 comprises 14 residues. The CDR3 coding sequence is TGTGCCAGCAGCCAGGGTCGGGAGTTCAATGAGCAGTTCTTC. This encodes CASSQGREFNEQFF.

This chain links TRBV5-1 with TRBJ2-3; D unclear. Looked up from germline, CDR1 is SGHRS and CDR2 is YFSETQ. The CDR3 extends over 14 amino acids. Trimming removed 4 bases at V and 4 bases at J, with 13 bases between. The CDR3 DNA follows: TGCGCCAGCAGCAATGGATTTTTAGCAGATACGCAGTATTTT. As protein: CASSNGFLADTQYF.

The chain links TRBV20-1 to TRBJ2-1, with 10 nucleotides matching TRBD2. Per the germline V gene, CDR1 is DFQATT and CDR2 is SNEGSKA (reference sequence). The CDR3 length is 14 residues. V dropped 5 bases and J dropped 4; count of bases not matched to a gene: 5. The DNA of the CDR3 is TGCAGTGCTTCTACTAGCGGGGATTACAATGAGCAGTTCTTC. It specifies CSASTSGDYNEQFF.

J is TRBJ1-1 and V is TRBV7-9; TRBD1 aligns across 7 bases. There are 15 residues in the CDR3. V was clipped by 4 bases and J by 5 bases; unmatched bases: 10. Per the germline V gene, CDR1 is SEHNR and CDR2 is FQNEAQ (reference sequence). This CDR3 reads CASSSNRGVWTEAFF. CDR3 nucleotides: TGTGCCAGCAGCTCCAACAGGGGCGTTTGGACTGAAGCTTTCTTT.

The chain recombines TRBV27 with TRBJ2-7, with TRBD2 as a possible D gene (6 bases). Trimming removed 5 bases from V and 2 bases from J, with 13 bases in between. CDR3 size: 14 residues. Germline V gene data show CDR1 as MNHEY and CDR2 as SMNVEV (reference sequence). CDR3 in amino acids: CASSPPGGPYEQYF. CDR3 coding DNA: TGTGCCAGCAGTCCGCCCGGAGGGCCCTACGAGCAGTACTTC.

This clonotype was detected only a few times. The CDR3 sequence is CSVEGREEGNEQFF. The CDR3 DNA reads TGCAGCGTTGAAGGCAGGGAGGAGGGGAATGAGCAGTTCTTC. V gene TRBV29-1 combines with J gene TRBJ2-1; perhaps TRBD2 as D (6 bases). This CDR3 is 14 amino acids long. Trimming stripped 1 base from V and 7 bases from J, with 14 bases between. The germline V gene has CDR1 SQVTM and CDR2 ANQGSEA.

There are a few counts of this clonotype. The gene calls are TRBV5-1 and TRBJ1-1, with 9 bases matching TRBD1. The germline gives CDR1 SGHRS, CDR2 YFSETQ. With 4 bases clipped from V and 4 bases from J, the junction kept 8 bases outside the gene matches. This CDR3 comprises 15 residues. This CDR3 reads CASSAGQGFSTEAFF. Written as DNA, the CDR3 is TGCGCCAGCAGCGCGGGACAGGGATTTTCCACTGAAGCTTTCTTT.

The chain joins TRBV4-1 to TRBJ2-7, with D perhaps TRBD1 (5 bases). The ends were cut back, 2 bases at V and 2 bases at J, with 13 bases in the middle. The CDR3 is 15 residues long. Germline lookup yields CDR1 MGHRA and CDR2 YSYEKL. CDR3 in DNA: TGCGCCAGCAGCCAAATCGAAGACAGAGCCTACGAGCAGTACTTC. The encoded protein is CASSQIEDRAYEQYF.

This clonotype has ten or more counts. The chain has TRBV5-1 and TRBJ2-3; the D is unclear. Germline CDR1 and CDR2: SGHRS and YFSETQ. This CDR3 contains 13 residues. V lost 0 bases and J lost 2, with 4 bases in between. The CDR3 region has the DNA TGCGCCAGCAGCTTGGAACCCACAGATACGCAGTATTTT. This translates into CASSLEPTDTQYF. The variable domain in full, completed from reference TRBV5-1 and TRBJ2-3, reads KAGVTQTPRYLIKTRGQQVTLSCSPISGHRSVSWYQQTPGQGLQFLFEYFSETQRNKGNFPGRFSGRQFSNSRSEMNVSTLELGDSALYLCASSLEPTDTQYFGPGTRLTVL.

Many counts were recorded for this clonotype. The chain has TRBV7-9 and TRBJ2-7, with TRBD2 matching 7 bases. This CDR3 contains 13 residues. Germline CDR1 reads SEHNR; CDR2 reads FQNEAQ (reference sequence). Trimming at V came to 5 bases and at J to 3 bases, leaving 4 bases not matched to a gene. The CDR3 here is CASSPRTSYEQYF. DNA for the CDR3: TGTGCCAGCAGCCCCCGGACTAGCTACGAGCAGTACTTC.

V and J are TRBV6-2 or TRBV6-3 and TRBJ2-7, with a possible D match to TRBD2 (6 bases). The CDR3 is 17 residues long. Germline V gives CDR1 MNHEY, CDR2 SVGEGT. The ends were cut back, 5 bases at V and 0 bases at J, with 20 bases in the middle. CDR3 bases: TGTGCCAGCAGTATACCCCGTGAGGCGGGGAGCTCCTACGAGCAGTACTTC. Residues: CASSIPREAGSSYEQYF.

The rearrangement joins TRBV27 to TRBJ1-5; D is ambiguous. CDR3 length: 17 amino acids. Germline V gene sequence: CDR1 MNHEY, CDR2 SMNVEV (reference sequence). V was clipped by 5 bases and J by 0 bases, with 17 bases between them. The CDR3 region has the DNA TGTGCCAGCAGTCTCCTGTCCCGGGAACTTAGCAATCAGCCCCAGCATTTT. Amino acids: CASSLLSRELSNQPQHF.

The chain uses TRBV28 and TRBJ2-5; 7 bases match TRBD1. Per the germline V gene, CDR1 is MDHEN and CDR2 is SYDVKM. This CDR3 region has 15 residues. V was pared by 4 bases and J by 5 bases, with 10 bases of the junction left unmatched. The CDR3 coding sequence is TGTGCCAGCAGTTCGCGGACAGGCGGCACGGAGACCCAGTACTTC. Protein: CASSSRTGGTETQYF.

This clonotype showed up just a few times. The chain couples TRBV9 to TRBJ2-1, with 9 bases matching TRBD2. J was trimmed by 8 bases and V by 5 bases; bases with no gene match: 5. Germline V CDR1 and CDR2: SGDLS, YYNGEE. CDR3 length equals 13 residues. Written as DNA, the CDR3 is TGTGCCAGCAGTAGCGGGGGTCTTGATGAGCAGTTCTTC. Protein sequence: CASSSGGLDEQFF.

The chain carries TRBV3-1 and TRBJ1-4; possible D gene TRBD1, 6 bases. V was clipped by 1 base and J by 4 bases, with 10 bases between them. This CDR3 region has 15 residues. Germline CDR1 and CDR2: LGHDT and YNNKEL (reference sequence). CDR3 nucleotide sequence: TGTGCCAGCAGCCAAGGAATCAGGGGTAATGAAAAACTGTTTTTT. Protein sequence: CASSQGIRGNEKLFF.